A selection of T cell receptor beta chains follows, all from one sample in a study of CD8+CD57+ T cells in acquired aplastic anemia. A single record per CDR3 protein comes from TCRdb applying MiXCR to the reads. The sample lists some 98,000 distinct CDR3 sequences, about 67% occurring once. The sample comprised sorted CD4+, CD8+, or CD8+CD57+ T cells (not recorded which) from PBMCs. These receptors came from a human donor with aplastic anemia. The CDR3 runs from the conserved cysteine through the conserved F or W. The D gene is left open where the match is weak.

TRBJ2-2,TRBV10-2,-,CAIRPLASGDTGELFF
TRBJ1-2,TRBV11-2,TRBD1,CASSQYRDRGRRDGYTF
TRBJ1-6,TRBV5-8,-,CASSRTRGNNSPLHF
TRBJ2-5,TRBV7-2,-,CASSLTRTVTQETQYF
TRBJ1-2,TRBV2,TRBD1,CASRPRTGPYGYTF
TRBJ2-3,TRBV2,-,CASSVSTGVFDTQYF
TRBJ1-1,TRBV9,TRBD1,CASSIRTGMNTEAFF
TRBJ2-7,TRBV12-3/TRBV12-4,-,CASSLDGGYEQYF
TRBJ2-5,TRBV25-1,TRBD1,CASSEDGTGVGETQYF
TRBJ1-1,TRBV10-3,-,CAIQGAGITEAFF
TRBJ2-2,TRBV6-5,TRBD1,CASSYPSTGFRELFF
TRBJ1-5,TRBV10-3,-,CAISELQGNQPQHF
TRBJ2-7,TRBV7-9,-,CATAAGAEQYF
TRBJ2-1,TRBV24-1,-,CATKRRPPGQSSYNEQFF
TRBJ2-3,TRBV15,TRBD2,CATSRDWSTSGRASTDTQYF
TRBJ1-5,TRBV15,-,CATSRDVVGNQPQHF
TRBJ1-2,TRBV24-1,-,CATRKGPAANYGYTF
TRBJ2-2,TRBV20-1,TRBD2,CSARDATSVSGELFF
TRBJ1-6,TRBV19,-,CASSIAQGGSPLHF
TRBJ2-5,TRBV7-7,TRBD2,CASSAGLAVTETQYF
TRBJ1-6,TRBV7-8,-,CASGLTAGPLHF
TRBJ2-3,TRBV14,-,CASSQAQGGTQYF
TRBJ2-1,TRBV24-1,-,CATSTQWTDSSYNEQFF
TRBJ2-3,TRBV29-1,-,CASTRGDTQYF
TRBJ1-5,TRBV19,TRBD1,CASSKDRESNQPQHF
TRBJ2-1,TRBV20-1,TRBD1,CSARDRRQGYNEQFF
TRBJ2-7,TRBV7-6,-,CASSPYRDEQYF
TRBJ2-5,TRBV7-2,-,CASSLGEPILQETQYF
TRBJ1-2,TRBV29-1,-,CSVVEEDIPYGYTF
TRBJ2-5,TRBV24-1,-,CATSDEDRQAQYF
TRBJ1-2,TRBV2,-,CASSASGHPLRYGYTF
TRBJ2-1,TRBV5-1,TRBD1,CASRQGASSYNEQFF
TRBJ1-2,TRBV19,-,CASRDTFASYGYTF
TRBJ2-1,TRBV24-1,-,CATSGGLHHGDNEQFF
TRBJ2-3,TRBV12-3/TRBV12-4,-,CATSPFLPMGVVDTQYF
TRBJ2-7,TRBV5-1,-,CASSLGSALVEQYF
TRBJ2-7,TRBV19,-,CASSNLAERVEQYF
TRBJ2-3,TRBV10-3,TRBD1,CAITGQGATDTQYF
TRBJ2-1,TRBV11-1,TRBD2,CASSLSRGVFGYEQFF
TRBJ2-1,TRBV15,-,CATSSPPTGLNEQFF
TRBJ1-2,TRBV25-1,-,CASSPGVAYGYTF
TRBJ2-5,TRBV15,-,CATSREPEGETQYF
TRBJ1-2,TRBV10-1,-,CASKFFYGYTF
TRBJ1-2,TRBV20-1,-,CSANTGNYGYTF
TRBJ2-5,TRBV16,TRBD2,CASSQSILAGETQYF
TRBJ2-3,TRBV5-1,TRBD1,CASSPRDRATDTQYF
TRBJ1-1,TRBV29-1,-,CSVEEGGEAFF
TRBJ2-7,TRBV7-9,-,CASSPPTYEQYF
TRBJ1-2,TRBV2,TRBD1,CASSGTGGLSYTF
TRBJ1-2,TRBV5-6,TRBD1,CASSSGTGYDGYTF